This entry lists 27 T cell receptor beta chains sequenced from one sample in a study of T-cell reconstitution after alpha-beta-depleted transplantation in children. The TCRbeta library incorporated unique molecular identifiers. TCRdb re-analysed the PCR reads in MiXCR, keeping a single row per CDR3 protein. The sample holds about 350,000 distinct CDR3 sequences, less than 15% seen once. The input for sequencing was PBMCs, taken from the stem cell graft. Receptors originate from a human donor who donated a stem cell graft to a child with Fanconi anemia.

This clonotype was detected only a few times. The J gene is TRBJ1-1, the V gene TRBV3-1; no definite D call. Germline CDR1 reads LGHDT; CDR2 reads YNNKEL (reference sequence). The CDR3 extends over 12 amino acids. Trimming left V 6 bases short and J 6 bases short, with 11 bases between. CDR3 amino acids: CASSGLVAEAFF. The CDR3 nucleotides read TGTGCCAGCAGTGGACTAGTTGCTGAAGCTTTCTTT.

The V gene is TRBV25-1, the J gene TRBJ1-5, with a tentative D call TRBD1 (5 bases). This CDR3 is 14 amino acids long. CDR1 and CDR2 from the germline V gene are MGHDK and SYGVNS. V gave up 2 bases and J gave up 5 bases, with 10 bases separating them. CDR3 DNA: TGTGCCAGCAGTGAACATGGGGCGGATCAGCCCCAGCATTTT. Its protein product is CASSEHGADQPQHF.

The rearrangement uses TRBV5-6 and TRBJ2-2; 11 nucleotides align to TRBD1. This CDR3 contains 15 residues. J gave up 6 bases and V 5 bases, and 6 bases lay outside the gene matches. Germline loops: CDR1 SGHDT, CDR2 YYEEEE. CDR3 protein: CASRAGTGGAGELFF. Written as DNA, the CDR3 is TGTGCCAGCAGAGCCGGGACAGGGGGTGCCGGGGAGCTGTTTTTT.

This clonotype was seen a handful of times. The CDR3 DNA reads TGCGCCAGCAGCTTGGGGGCATCAGTATTGGAAGGGAAACTGTTTTTT. Translating it yields CASSLGASVLEGKLFF. The V gene is TRBV5-1, the J gene TRBJ1-4; D is uncertain. The V gene lost 0 bases and the J gene lost 11 bases, with 20 bases spanning the gap. The CDR3 contains 16 residues. Germline assignment: CDR1 SGHRS and CDR2 YFSETQ.

This clonotype came up a few times. The chain uses TRBV7-8 and TRBJ2-7; no firm D call. V was pared by 1 base and J by 6 bases, with 7 bases between. The CDR3 consists of 12 residues. Germline assignment: CDR1 SGHVS and CDR2 FQNEAQ. CDR3 nucleotide sequence: TGTGCCAGCAGCTTAGTTGTAGGCGAGCAGTACTTC. Protein: CASSLVVGEQYF.

This chain joins TRBV11-1 and TRBJ2-3, with D perhaps being TRBD1 or TRBD2 (6 bases each). The V end lost 1 base, the J end lost 4 bases, and 12 bases lay between the germline ends. Germline V gene data show CDR1 as SGHAT and CDR2 as FQDESV (reference sequence). The CDR3 totals 15 residues. The CDR3 sequence: CASSLGGGTSDTQYF. The CDR3, as DNA: TGTGCCAGCAGCTTAGGTGGCGGGACATCAGATACGCAGTATTTT. The full variable domain, its missing parts supplied by reference TRBV11-1 and TRBJ2-3, is EAEVAQSPRYKITEKSQAVAFWCDPISGHATLYWYRQILGQGPELLVQFQDESVVDDSQLPKDRFSAERLKGVDSTLKIQPAELGDSAMYLCASSLGGGTSDTQYFGPGTRLTVL.

V usage is TRBV18 and J usage is TRBJ1-5; 8 bases are shared with TRBD1. This CDR3 has 14 amino acids. CDR1 is KGHSH and CDR2 is LQKENI in the germline V gene. The V and J ends lost 6 bases and 3 bases, in that order; junction bases with no gene match: 4. CDR3: CASSTGAVNQPQHF. The CDR3 DNA is TGTGCCAGCTCGACAGGGGCGGTCAATCAGCCCCAGCATTTT.

This clonotype came up a few times. The J gene is TRBJ1-2, the V gene TRBV5-5, with D unclear. Trimming left V 3 bases short and J 6 bases short, with 12 bases between. There are 13 residues in the CDR3. Germline-derived CDR1 and CDR2 are SGHKS and YYEKEE (reference sequence). The chain's CDR3 is CASSSMIQDGYTF. In DNA, the CDR3 is TGTGCCAGCAGCTCGATGATTCAGGATGGCTACACCTTC. The variable domain in full, with the rest retrieved from reference TRBV5-5 and TRBJ1-2, is DAGVTQSPTHLIKTRGQQVTLRCSPISGHKSVSWYQQVLGQGPQFIFQYYEKEERGRGNFPDRFSARQFPNYSSELNVNALLLGDSALYLCASSSMIQDGYTFGSGTRLTVV.

This clonotype was found many times. The chain links TRBV12-3 or TRBV12-4 to TRBJ1-2; D ambiguous. The CDR3 runs to 13 residues. With 6 bases removed from V and 6 bases from J, the gap between germline ends came to 14 bases. CDR3 residues: CASSHTPGHGYTF. The CDR3 DNA reads TGTGCCAGCAGCCATACACCAGGCCATGGCTACACCTTC.

This clonotype appeared a few times. The chain employs TRBV5-1 and TRBJ1-2; D gene uncertain. V was pared by 1 base and J by 0 bases, with 10 bases between. The CDR3 totals 15 residues. CDR1 SGHRS and CDR2 YFSETQ come from the germline V gene. The CDR3 DNA is TGCGCCAGCAGCTTGTGGTCCGAAGCTAACTATGGCTACACCTTC. Encoded protein: CASSLWSEANYGYTF.

A word on this clonotype: At one of its ends the junction is not consistent with the germline gene, which may arise from a read error. This chain links TRBV3-1 with TRBJ1-1; 9 nucleotides line up with TRBD1. Germline V gene data show CDR1 as LGHDT and CDR2 as YNNKEL (reference sequence). The CDR3 totals 16 residues. CDR3 residues: CASSQGSYRGQTEAFF. For the CDR3, the DNA is TGTGCCAGCAGTCAAGGATCCTACAGGGGGCAAACTGAAGCTTTCTTT.

This clonotype was seen repeatedly, ten times or more. This sequence joins TRBV12-3 or TRBV12-4 and TRBJ2-3; 10 positions match TRBD2. The ends lost 6 bases at V and 5 bases at J; junction bases unmatched: 8. The CDR3 sequence is 15 residues long. The chain's CDR3 is CASRPSGGAGDTQYF. The CDR3 bases are TGTGCCAGCAGGCCAAGCGGGGGGGCTGGAGATACGCAGTATTTT.

This clonotype was seen repeatedly, ten times or more. The chain recombines TRBV7-3 with TRBJ2-5; TRBD2 matches 7 bases. The CDR3 sequence is 13 residues long. V dropped 5 bases and J dropped 4; count of bases not matched to a gene: 4. The germline gives CDR1 SGHTA, CDR2 FQGTGA. The CDR3 sequence is CASSPPGGETQYF. Written as DNA, the CDR3 is TGTGCCAGCAGCCCCCCGGGGGGAGAGACCCAGTACTTC.

At least ten counts were recorded for this clonotype. The gene calls are TRBV25-1 and TRBJ1-1; D unclear. CDR3 size: 13 residues. Germline CDR1 is MGHDK and CDR2 is SYGVNS. Trimming pared 3 bases from V and 4 bases from J, leaving 9 bases between. The CDR3 reads CASSEGRTTEAFF. The CDR3 nucleotides read TGTGCCAGCAGTGAGGGCCGGACCACTGAAGCTTTCTTT.

This clonotype appeared many times. The chain recombines TRBV12-3 or TRBV12-4 with TRBJ2-1; no clear D gene. The CDR3 runs 14 residues. Trimming stripped 3 bases from V and 6 bases from J, with 12 bases between. The CDR3 reads CASSFFLPSNEQFF. CDR3 coding DNA: TGTGCCAGCAGTTTCTTCTTACCTAGCAATGAGCAGTTCTTC.

The chain has TRBV12-2 and TRBJ1-4; the table's D call TRBD1 went unverified against the DNA. TRBV12-2 is a pseudogene locus. This CDR3 has 17 residues. CDR3: CASRLRICREVGEKLFF. The DNA of the CDR3 is TGTGCAAGTCGCTTAAGGATCTGCAGGGAAGTAGGGGAAAAACTGTTTTTT.

This clonotype came up a few times. The chain carries TRBV28 and TRBJ1-2; no reliable D call. V shed 3 bases and J shed 6 bases, with 11 bases lying between them. Germline CDR1 is MDHEN and CDR2 is SYDVKM. This CDR3 is 13 amino acids long. The CDR3 loop reads CASSFQGSHGYTF. CDR3 nucleotide sequence: TGTGCCAGCAGTTTCCAAGGATCTCATGGCTACACCTTC.

This clonotype was recorded many times. The chain is built from TRBV20-1 and TRBJ2-5, with unresolved D. CDR1 and CDR2 (germline): DFQATT, SNEGSKA (reference sequence). The CDR3 extends over 11 amino acids. With 6 bases removed from V and 5 bases from J, the gap between germline ends came to 10 bases. The CDR3: CSARKSETQYF. CDR3 bases: TGCAGTGCCCGAAAGTCGGAGACCCAGTACTTC.

The V and J genes are TRBV3-1 and TRBJ2-7; D is uncertain. The CDR3 sequence is 13 residues long. Germline V gives CDR1 LGHDT, CDR2 YNNKEL (reference sequence). Trimming left V 0 bases short and J 3 bases short, with 6 bases between. The CDR3 DNA reads as TGTGCCAGCAGCCAAGATGAGCGCTACGAGCAGTACTTC. Its protein product is CASSQDERYEQYF.

The chain joins TRBV3-1 to TRBJ1-6; a possible D gene is TRBD1 (5 bases). The germline gives CDR1 LGHDT, CDR2 YNNKEL (reference sequence). This CDR3 comprises 15 residues. Trimming stripped 4 bases from V and 9 bases from J, with 16 bases between. Here the CDR3 reads CASSLAQQGSSPLHF. CDR3 nucleotide sequence: TGTGCCAGCAGCCTTGCCCAGCAGGGAAGTTCACCCCTCCACTTT.

This clonotype has ten or more counts. The gene calls are TRBV29-1 and TRBJ2-7; D not resolved. The V end lost 5 bases, the J end lost 2 bases, and 16 bases lay between the germline ends. Germline loops: CDR1 SQVTM, CDR2 ANQGSEA. This CDR3 has 14 residues. CDR3 coding DNA: TGCAGCGTTTATTTCCAGCCTCGCCCCTACGAGCAGTACTTC. Translation: CSVYFQPRPYEQYF.

The CDR3 loop is CASSLPGAGANVLTF. The CDR3 DNA follows: TGTGCCAGCAGTTTACCGGGGGCTGGGGCCAACGTCCTGACTTTC. The chain joins TRBV28 to TRBJ2-6; D possibly corresponds to TRBD2 (6 bases). Trimming cost V 2 bases and J 2 bases, with 7 bases left between them. The CDR3 has 15 residues. The germline gives CDR1 MDHEN, CDR2 SYDVKM. Full variable domain (rest looked up from reference TRBV28 and TRBJ2-6): DVKVTQSSRYLVKRTGEKVFLECVQDMDHENMFWYRQDPGLGLRLIYFSYDVKMKEKGDIPEGYSVSREKKERFSLILESASTNQTSMYLCASSLPGAGANVLTFGAGSRLTVL.

The J gene is TRBJ2-7, the V gene TRBV7-6; D is uncertain. Trimming took 5 bases from V and 2 from J, leaving 16 bases between them. This CDR3 comprises 15 residues. Germline values: CDR1 SGHVS, CDR2 FNYEAQ. CDR3 DNA sequence: TGTGCCAGCAGCCAAGTCGAAGGTGGCGCCTACGAGCAGTACTTC. Translation: CASSQVEGGAYEQYF.

This clonotype has a count of ten or more. The rearrangement joins TRBV6-1 to TRBJ1-1, with 8 bases matching TRBD1. Germline V gene sequence: CDR1 MNHNS, CDR2 SASEGT. The CDR3 contains 14 residues. The ends lost 5 bases at V and 1 base at J; junction bases unmatched: 3. The DNA for the CDR3 is TGTGCCAGCAGTCAGGGGGCCGCGAACACTGAAGCTTTCTTT. Protein product: CASSQGAANTEAFF.

This clonotype was seen more than once but under ten times. The chain recombines TRBV20-1 with TRBJ1-1, with 7 nucleotides matching TRBD1. There are 13 residues in the CDR3. With V trimmed by 3 bases and J by 1 base, 2 bases remained unmatched. From germline, CDR1 is DFQATT and CDR2 SNEGSKA (reference sequence). CDR3 loop: CSARRTGNTEAFF. For the CDR3, the DNA is TGCAGTGCTAGGAGGACAGGGAACACTGAAGCTTTCTTT.

Many counts were recorded for this clonotype. The gene calls are TRBV7-9 and TRBJ2-5; possibly TRBD1 for D (5 bases). The V gene's germline CDR1 is SEHNR and CDR2 FQNEAQ (reference sequence). V was cut by 1 base and J by 2 bases, with 8 bases left in between. The CDR3 is 14 residues long. DNA for the CDR3: TGTGCCAGCAGCTTAGAACAGGAACAAGAGACCCAGTACTTC. Residues: CASSLEQEQETQYF. The entire variable domain, with the rest obtained from reference TRBV7-9 and TRBJ2-5, is as follows: DTGVSQNPRHKITKRGQNVTFRCDPISEHNRLYWYRQTLGQGPEFLTYFQNEAQLEKSRLLSDRFSAERPKGSFSTLEIQRTEQGDSAMYLCASSLEQEQETQYFGPGTRLLVL.

This clonotype appeared many times. The CDR3 region is CSAEPHSNQPQHF. The CDR3 DNA follows: TGCAGTGCCGAACCGCATAGCAATCAGCCCCAGCATTTT. The chain joins TRBV20-1 to TRBJ1-5; no firm D call. V lost 6 bases and J 0 bases, leaving 9 bases between the germline ends. The CDR3 is 13 amino acids. Germline-derived CDR1 and CDR2 are DFQATT and SNEGSKA (reference sequence).